This passage covers 19 T cell receptor beta chains from one sample sequenced in a study of Ad26.COV2.S vaccination and SARS-CoV-2 variants. This sample's treatment: over 15 received Ad26.COV2.S at low or high dose, single or two shots; 5 received placebo; per-sample allocation not given. On day 63 after the first injection, vaccine and placebo recipients gave samples. The table came from immunoSEQ multiplex PCR; TCRdb's copy has only in-frame clones and leaves some out. The profile shows 500,000 or so clones, 87% of them singletons. This specimen was peripheral blood, taken in a trial of Ad26.COV2.S vaccine versus placebo. These receptors were taken from a person aged 18-60 years who received the Ad26.COV2.S COVID-19 vaccine or a placebo.

This clone was recorded only once. Here the CDR3 DNA reads TGTGCCAGCACCGAGGACAGGCCCTATGGCTACACCTTC. Amino acids: CASTEDRPYGYTF. The gene calls are TRBV7-2 and TRBJ1-2; 7 nucleotides align to TRBD1. The CDR3 runs to 13 residues. From germline, CDR1 is SGHTA and CDR2 FQGNSA. V dropped 7 bases and J dropped 4; count of bases not matched to a gene: 6.

J is TRBJ2-3 and V is TRBV7-9; TRBD2 agrees at 8 bases. This CDR3 region has 15 residues. The V gene end was trimmed by 2 bases and the J gene end by 2 bases; junction bases not matched to a gene: 3. Germline V gene lookup returns CDR1 SEHNR and CDR2 FQNEAQ (reference sequence). CDR3 amino acids: CASSLYSGTTDTQYF. DNA for the CDR3: TGTGCCAGCAGCTTATATAGCGGGACCACAGATACGCAGTATTTT.

The chain uses TRBV30 and TRBJ1-4; D remains ambiguous. V lost 8 bases, J lost 8 bases, and 15 bases lay in between. The CDR3 covers 12 residues. Looked up from germline, CDR1 is GTSNPN and CDR2 is SVGIG (reference sequence). For the CDR3, the DNA is TGTGCCAGGAACCAAGGAGGGGAAAAACTGTTTTTT. It codes for CARNQGGEKLFF.

V is TRBV19 and J is TRBJ2-1, with 10 bases matching TRBD2. This CDR3 has 16 residues. J gave up 6 bases and V 4 bases, and 9 bases lay outside the gene matches. Germline V gene sequence: CDR1 LNHDA, CDR2 SQIVND (reference sequence). CDR3 sequence reads: CASSTHHSGRPNEQFF. DNA for the CDR3: TGTGCCAGTAGTACCCATCATAGCGGGAGGCCCAATGAGCAGTTCTTC. Full variable domain (remainder filled in from reference TRBV19 and TRBJ2-1): DGGITQSPKYLFRKEGQNVTLSCEQNLNHDAMYWYRQDPGQGLRLIYYSQIVNDFQKGDIAEGYSVSREKKESFPLTVTSAQKNPTAFYLCASSTHHSGRPNEQFFGPGTRLTVL.

This clone was seen only a few times. The J gene is TRBJ1-1, the V gene TRBV6-1, with D possibly being TRBD1 (5 bases). The CDR3 extends over 15 amino acids. V was trimmed by 2 bases and J by 6 bases, leaving 16 bases between them. Per germline, CDR1 MNHNS and CDR2 SASEGT. The chain's CDR3 is CASSEKGPPWAEAFF. CDR3 in DNA: TGTGCCAGCAGTGAAAAGGGACCCCCTTGGGCTGAAGCTTTCTTT.

CDR3 coding DNA: TGTGCCAGCAGGCGTCAGGTCTATGGCTACACCTTC. Amino acid sequence: CASRRQVYGYTF. The chain uses TRBV28 and TRBJ1-2; D ambiguous. The V and J ends lost 6 bases and 4 bases respectively, with 9 bases between them. There are 12 residues in the CDR3. In germline, CDR1 is MDHEN, CDR2 SYDVKM.

This chain joins TRBV7-3 and TRBJ1-1; 8 bases are shared with TRBD1. The length of the CDR3 is 13 residues. The trim removed 5 bases at V and 6 bases at J, leaving 5 bases unmatched. The germline V gene has CDR1 SGHTA and CDR2 FQGTGA. CDR3 DNA sequence: TGTGCCAGCAGCGGACAGGGAGTTGCTGAAGCTTTCTTT. It encodes CASSGQGVAEAFF.

This chain uses TRBV4-2 with TRBJ2-6, with D tentatively TRBD2 (6 bases). Trimming cost V 0 bases and J 4 bases, with 19 bases left between them. Germline V lookup: CDR1 LGHNA, CDR2 YNFKEQ. This CDR3 comprises 19 residues. The DNA for the CDR3 is TGTGCCAGCAGCCAAGATATAGGACTGGGGGGAGCCGGGGCCAACGTCCTGACTTTC. This translates into CASSQDIGLGGAGANVLTF.

This clone was observed a few times. This sequence joins TRBV18 and TRBJ1-5; D uncertain. The CDR3 length is 11 residues. Trimming stripped 5 bases from V and 7 bases from J, with 6 bases between. Germline CDR1 reads KGHSH; CDR2 reads LQKENI. In DNA form, the CDR3 reads TGTGCCAGCTCAGAAAGACAGCCCCAGCATTTT. Translation: CASSERQPQHF.

The gene calls are TRBV27 and TRBJ2-4; unclear D gene. Germline CDR1 reads MNHEY; CDR2 reads SMNVEV (reference sequence). Trimming removed 3 bases at V and 4 bases at J, with 7 bases between. The CDR3 is 13 residues long. CDR3 nucleotides: TGTGCCAGCAGTTTTGACAAAAAAAACATTCAGTACTTC. It codes for CASSFDKKNIQYF.

The rearrangement uses TRBV6-5 and TRBJ1-6, with D unresolved. CDR1 and CDR2 from the germline V gene are MNHEY and SVGAGI. The CDR3 loop spans 12 amino acids. V was trimmed by 6 bases and J by 10 bases, leaving 10 bases between them. CDR3: CASRGSRSPLHF. The DNA of the CDR3 is TGTGCCAGCAGAGGGTCGAGATCACCCCTCCACTTT.

The chain recombines TRBV19 with TRBJ2-3; perhaps TRBD1 as D (6 bases). Germline V gives CDR1 LNHDA, CDR2 SQIVND (reference sequence). The V end lost 5 bases, the J end lost 1 base, and 16 bases lay between the germline ends. The length of the CDR3 is 16 residues. As DNA, the CDR3 is TGTGCCAGTAGTCCTGTCAGGGGTTTCGGCACAGATACGCAGTATTTT. Encoded protein: CASSPVRGFGTDTQYF. The variable domain in full, completed from reference TRBV19 and TRBJ2-3, reads DGGITQSPKYLFRKEGQNVTLSCEQNLNHDAMYWYRQDPGQGLRLIYYSQIVNDFQKGDIAEGYSVSREKKESFPLTVTSAQKNPTAFYLCASSPVRGFGTDTQYFGPGTRLTVL.

The CDR3 DNA sequence: TGTGCCAGCAGTCCCACAGGGGAAGAGACCCAGTACTTC. It translates to CASSPTGEETQYF. The chain combines TRBV6-6 with TRBJ2-5, with TRBD1 identical over 7 bases. The germline gives CDR1 MNHNY, CDR2 SVGAGI (reference sequence). The V segment lost 5 bases and the J segment 3 bases; nucleotides outside the gene matches: 3. The CDR3 runs to 13 residues.

The chain employs TRBV6-2 or TRBV6-3 and TRBJ2-7; D is tentatively TRBD1 or TRBD2 (6 bases each). The length of the CDR3 is 18 residues. Germline lookup yields CDR1 MNHEY and CDR2 SVGEGT. Trimming pared 2 bases from V and 4 bases from J, leaving 24 bases between. The DNA of the CDR3 is TGTGCCAGCAGTTACACCCTGCGGGGCGCGAGGGGGTTGTACGAGCAGTACTTC. It translates to CASSYTLRGARGLYEQYF.

The chain combines TRBV28 with TRBJ1-2; perhaps TRBD1 as D (5 bases). V was trimmed by 8 bases and J by 12 bases, leaving 19 bases between them. Germline assignment: CDR1 MDHEN and CDR2 SYDVKM. There are 12 residues in the CDR3. CDR3 protein: CASYIAPGPHTF. For the CDR3, the DNA is TGTGCCAGCTATATAGCTCCAGGGCCACACACCTTC.

This chain uses TRBV19 with TRBJ2-1, with 9 bases lining up with TRBD2. CDR1 and CDR2 (germline): LNHDA, SQIVND (reference sequence). The CDR3 runs to 14 residues. Germline trimming cut 9 bases from V and 4 bases from J; bases unmatched to any gene: 7. For the CDR3, the DNA is TGTGCCAGCGGGGCGGGAGGGGGTTACAATGAGCAGTTCTTC. It yields the protein CASGAGGGYNEQFF.

The chain carries TRBV9 and TRBJ2-2, with 8 bases fitting TRBD2. The CDR3 runs to 17 residues. Germline V gene data show CDR1 as SGDLS and CDR2 as YYNGEE. V was pared by 1 base and J by 4 bases, with 9 bases of the junction left unmatched. The CDR3 loop reads CASSVRGGSGITGELFF. Written as DNA, the CDR3 is TGTGCCAGCAGCGTAAGGGGAGGTAGCGGGATCACCGGGGAGCTGTTTTTT.

The rearrangement links TRBV28 to TRBJ2-1; D is uncertain. Germline V gene data show CDR1 as MDHEN and CDR2 as SYDVKM. Trimming left V 1 base short and J 1 base short, with 8 bases between. The CDR3 has 15 residues. For the CDR3, the DNA is TGTGCCAGCAGTTTATTTGATAGATCCTACAATGAGCAGTTCTTC. Translation gives CASSLFDRSYNEQFF.

This clone was counted once. The chain has TRBV12-5 and TRBJ2-1; 7 bases line up with TRBD1. Trimming removed 4 bases from V and 16 bases from J; junction bases left unmatched: 7. Germline V gene lookup returns CDR1 LGHNT and CDR2 FRNRAP. This CDR3 region has 11 residues. The CDR3: CASGSGTEEFF. CDR3 DNA sequence: TGTGCTAGTGGTTCCGGGACAGAGGAATTCTTC.